These 20 T cell receptor beta chains share one sample of origin, sequenced in a study of blood T cell repertoires in COVID-19. Method: immunoSEQ multiplex PCR; TCRdb's copy keeps in-frame clones and lacks some. The table includes under 150,000 clones, about three quarters detected once. The sequencing sample was made of peripheral blood. The source is a woman older than 75 with active or convalescent COVID-19.

This clone was seen a handful of times. V and J are TRBV5-1 and TRBJ2-1, with D uncertain. V dropped 0 bases and J dropped 4 bases, with 8 bases sitting between them. This CDR3 is built from 14 residues. The germline CDR1 and CDR2 sequences are SGHRS and YFSETQ. The CDR3 DNA sequence: TGCGCCAGCAGCTTGGCTATAGTTTACAATGAGCAGTTCTTC. This sequence encodes CASSLAIVYNEQFF.

This clone was detected only once. The V and J genes are TRBV14 and TRBJ1-2; D remains ambiguous. The CDR3 spans 13 residues. Trimming pared 4 bases from V and 4 bases from J, leaving 10 bases between. Germline V gene data show CDR1 as SGHDN and CDR2 as FVKESK. The chain's CDR3 is CASSPEFTYGYTF. CDR3 DNA: TGTGCCAGCAGCCCGGAGTTTACCTATGGCTACACCTTC.

The chain employs TRBV5-1 and TRBJ1-1; D might be TRBD1 (5 bases). The germline V gene encodes CDR1 SGHRS and CDR2 YFSETQ. The length of the CDR3 is 15 residues. Trimming stripped 0 bases from V and 2 bases from J, with 11 bases between. CDR3 amino acids: CASSLVGRTNTEAFF. Here the CDR3 DNA reads TGCGCCAGCAGCTTGGTAGGACGGACAAACACTGAAGCTTTCTTT.

The CDR3 sequence: CASSLFETGVGGANVLTF. CDR3 nucleotides: TGTGCCAGCAGTTTATTCGAGACAGGGGTAGGTGGGGCCAACGTCCTGACTTTC. The rearrangement joins TRBV28 to TRBJ2-6; 8 bases are shared with TRBD1. Germline V CDR1 and CDR2: MDHEN, SYDVKM. After removal of 1 base from V and 3 bases from J, the junction contained 8 bases not matched to a gene. The CDR3 consists of 18 residues.

The chain recombines TRBV27 with TRBJ2-1; D perhaps matches TRBD1 (6 bases). Germline V CDR1 and CDR2: MNHEY, SMNVEV (reference sequence). The CDR3 totals 15 residues. V was cut by 2 bases and J by 2 bases, with 10 bases left in between. CDR3 in amino acids: CASSLTRTAYNEQFF. In nucleotides, the CDR3 is TGTGCCAGCAGTTTAACCCGGACAGCCTACAATGAGCAGTTCTTC.

The V gene is TRBV6-2 or TRBV6-3, the J gene TRBJ2-6, with D tentatively TRBD2 (6 bases). Germline CDR1 is MNHEY and CDR2 is SVGEGT. The CDR3 runs 15 residues. Deletions cut 2 bases from V and 2 bases from J, with 7 bases between. The CDR3 DNA reads as TGTGCCAGCAGTTACCGGAGGGCTGGGGCCAACGTCCTGACTTTC. Amino acid sequence: CASSYRRAGANVLTF.

The J gene is TRBJ1-2, the V gene TRBV12-3 or TRBV12-4, with D possibly matching TRBD1 (5 bases). The CDR3 has 13 residues. The ends were cut back, 6 bases at V and 7 bases at J, with 15 bases in the middle. Here the CDR3 DNA reads TGTGCCAGCAGAAACACAGGAGCTGGTGGCTACACCTTC. Its translation: CASRNTGAGGYTF.

The rearrangement links TRBV4-3 to TRBJ1-2, with D perhaps TRBD1 (6 bases). CDR1 LGHNA and CDR2 YSLEER come from the germline V gene. The CDR3 is 16 residues long. The V end was cut by 4 bases, the J end by 8 bases, with 23 bases between. In nucleotides, the CDR3 is TGCGCCAGCAGCCCGTCCCTGGGGGGGGCTGCCCTGGGCTACACCTTC. Translating gives CASSPSLGGAALGYTF.

V and J are TRBV12-5 and TRBJ2-3; D ambiguous. The V end was cut by 7 bases, the J end by 0 bases, with 14 bases between. The CDR3 consists of 15 residues. Germline-derived CDR1 and CDR2 are LGHNT and FRNRAP. As DNA, the CDR3 is TGTGCTAGTGCCCTGAATTTGGCTAGCACAGATACGCAGTATTTT. Amino acid sequence: CASALNLASTDTQYF.

The chain is built from TRBV2 and TRBJ1-2; TRBD1 is a possible D gene (6 bases). The ends were cut back, 4 bases at V and 5 bases at J, with 8 bases in the middle. Per the germline V gene, CDR1 is SNHLY and CDR2 is FYNNEI. The CDR3 runs to 12 residues. The CDR3 protein is CASSGQGYGYTF. The CDR3, as DNA: TGTGCCAGCAGTGGGCAGGGGTATGGCTACACCTTC.

This clone was counted a few times. The chain joins TRBV6-2 or TRBV6-3 to TRBJ2-7, with 8 bases lining up with TRBD1. The CDR3 contains 16 residues. Per the germline V gene, CDR1 is MNHEY and CDR2 is SVGEGT. The trim removed 6 bases at V and 7 bases at J, leaving 17 bases unmatched. Here the CDR3 reads CASSPHLGQGAREQYF. CDR3 coding DNA: TGTGCCAGCAGCCCTCATCTCGGGCAGGGGGCGCGGGAGCAGTACTTC.

The chain links TRBV4-2 to TRBJ1-4; a weak D match, TRBD1 (6 bases). The germline gives CDR1 LGHNA, CDR2 YNFKEQ. The CDR3 sequence is 17 residues long. Trimming took off 1 base at V and 0 bases at J, with 12 bases between the two ends. In DNA, the CDR3 is TGTGCCAGCAGCCAAGGGAGACAGGCTGCAACTAATGAAAAACTGTTTTTT. Encoded protein: CASSQGRQAATNEKLFF.

The chain couples TRBV11-3 to TRBJ2-7, with D possibly TRBD1 on 6 matching bases. Germline V lookup: CDR1 SGHNT, CDR2 YENEEA. V was clipped by 1 base and J by 2 bases, with 9 bases between them. This CDR3 is built from 14 residues. CDR3 residues: CASSLAGTTYEQYF. The DNA for the CDR3 is TGTGCCAGCAGCTTAGCCGGGACAACCTACGAGCAGTACTTC.

The CDR3 reads CSVKPGQGEYEQYF. The CDR3 DNA follows: TGCAGCGTCAAACCGGGACAGGGGGAGTACGAGCAGTACTTC. J is TRBJ2-7 and V is TRBV29-1; 11 nucleotides match TRBD1. V gave up 6 bases and J gave up 4 bases; unmatched junction bases: 8. CDR3 length: 14 residues. Germline assignment: CDR1 SQVTM and CDR2 ANQGSEA.

CDR3 sequence: CAWQPGTEAFF. The CDR3 DNA sequence: TGTGCCTGGCAACCGGGGACTGAAGCTTTCTTT. This chain connects TRBV30 to TRBJ1-1; D gene ambiguous. The CDR3 has 11 residues. Between the trimmed V and J ends, which lost 5 bases and 5 bases, there was a span of 9 bases. CDR1 is GTSNPN and CDR2 is SVGIG in the germline V gene (reference sequence).

The rearrangement links TRBV19 to TRBJ2-2, with D tentatively TRBD2 (6 bases). V lost 3 bases and J lost 6, with 11 bases in between. CDR3 length equals 14 residues. Germline-derived CDR1 and CDR2 are LNHDA and SQIVND (reference sequence). As DNA, the CDR3 is TGTGCCAGTAGTATTCAGGCGGGGTCCGGGGAGCTGTTTTTT. It codes for CASSIQAGSGELFF.

V gene TRBV7-2 combines with J gene TRBJ2-7, with D tentatively TRBD1 (6 bases). V shed 2 bases and J shed 3 bases, with 11 bases lying between them. Germline assignment: CDR1 SGHTA and CDR2 FQGNSA. The CDR3 runs 14 residues. The CDR3: CASSLYQGFYEQYF. DNA for the CDR3: TGTGCCAGCAGCTTATATCAGGGGTTCTACGAGCAGTACTTC.

This clone has just a few counts. The chain carries TRBV9 and TRBJ1-3, with 8 nucleotides matching TRBD1. V gave up 3 bases and J gave up 4 bases; unmatched junction bases: 6. Germline V gene lookup returns CDR1 SGDLS and CDR2 YYNGEE. This CDR3 comprises 15 residues. The CDR3 region is CASSARTGRGNTIYF. The CDR3 DNA reads as TGTGCCAGCAGCGCCCGGACAGGGCGAGGAAACACCATATATTTT. The full variable domain, in which reference TRBV9 and TRBJ1-3 provide the parts outside the CDR3, is DSGVTQTPKHLITATGQRVTLRCSPRSGDLSVYWYQQSLDQGLQFLIQYYNGEERAKGNILERFSAQQFPDLHSELNLSSLELGDSALYFCASSARTGRGNTIYFGEGSWLTVV.

The rearrangement links TRBV3-1 (or the pseudogene TRBV3-2) to TRBJ1-2; 9 bases line up with TRBD1. Unmatched junction bases numbered 6, after V lost 5 bases and J lost 2 bases. Germline V gene sequence: CDR1 LGHDT, CDR2 YNNKEL (reference sequence). The CDR3 spans 15 residues. CDR3 loop: CASSFPGQGNYGYTF. The CDR3 region has the DNA TGTGCCAGCAGCTTCCCGGGACAGGGAAACTATGGCTACACCTTC.

The rearrangement joins TRBV28 to TRBJ1-2; 11 bases match TRBD1. This CDR3 is 15 amino acids long. Germline trimming cut 3 bases from V and 8 bases from J; bases unmatched to any gene: 8. Germline CDR1 reads MDHEN; CDR2 reads SYDVKM. The CDR3 DNA is TGTGCCAGCAGTTTGTTGGGACAGGGGGGGGTCGGCTACACCTTC. Translated: CASSLLGQGGVGYTF.